Below, 29 T cell receptor beta chains from the same sample are listed, as sequenced in a study of T cell responses to AZD1222 COVID-19 vaccine. Profiled with immunoSEQ multiplex PCR; TCRdb holds only in-frame clones, not every one. Here the sample spans about 68,000 clones, roughly 90% being singletons. Sequenced here: peripheral blood, sampled on day 0 of AZD1222 vaccination. The receptors come from an adult in good health.

V gene TRBV5-1 combines with J gene TRBJ2-5; no reliable D call. The germline V gene has CDR1 SGHRS and CDR2 YFSETQ. This CDR3 spans 12 amino acids. V lost 0 bases, J lost 5 bases, and 5 bases lay in between. Here the CDR3 reads CASSLEAETQYF. CDR3 in DNA: TGCGCCAGCAGCTTGGAAGCGGAGACCCAGTACTTC.

This sequence joins TRBV19 and TRBJ1-1; no definite D call. Germline values: CDR1 LNHDA, CDR2 SQIVND (reference sequence). Trimming removed 8 bases at V and 3 bases at J, with 13 bases between. There are 13 residues in the CDR3. The CDR3 DNA is TGTGCCAGTTGGGTCCCGGGCGACACTGAAGCTTTCTTT. It is translated as CASWVPGDTEAFF.

This chain links TRBV2 with TRBJ1-2, with D maybe TRBD1 (5 bases). V was shortened by 4 bases and J by 3 bases, with 9 bases between the two germline ends. Germline CDR1 reads SNHLY; CDR2 reads FYNNEI. The CDR3 is 13 residues long. The CDR3 loop reads CASSGQSDYGYTF. CDR3 nucleotide sequence: TGTGCCAGCAGTGGACAGTCCGACTATGGCTACACCTTC.

This clone was recorded a few times. This chain connects TRBV2 to TRBJ2-3, with TRBD2 matching 16 bases. CDR1 and CDR2 from the germline V gene are SNHLY and FYNNEI. The CDR3 runs 16 residues. The ends lost 5 bases at V and 4 bases at J; junction bases unmatched: 3. The CDR3: CASSSGLAGGADTQYF. CDR3 bases: TGTGCCAGCAGTTCGGGACTAGCGGGGGGGGCAGATACGCAGTATTTT. The full variable domain, in which reference TRBV2 and TRBJ2-3 provide the parts outside the CDR3, is EPEVTQTPSHQVTQMGQEVILRCVPISNHLYFYWYRQILGQKVEFLVSFYNNEISEKSEIFDDQFSVERPDGSNFTLKIRSTKLEDSAMYFCASSSGLAGGADTQYFGPGTRLTVL.

J is TRBJ2-5 and V is TRBV5-1; TRBD1 agrees at 9 bases. Germline CDR1 SGHRS, CDR2 YFSETQ. The J segment lost 4 bases and the V segment lost 8 bases, leaving 9 bases of the junction unmatched. The CDR3 length is 14 residues. CDR3 loop: CASFPGQGRETQYF. The DNA of the CDR3 is TGCGCCAGTTTTCCGGGACAGGGACGAGAGACCCAGTACTTC.

The genes are TRBV7-9 and TRBJ2-3, with unresolved D. Germline V gene data show CDR1 as SEHNR and CDR2 as FQNEAQ (reference sequence). CDR3 length equals 15 residues. Trimming pared 2 bases from V and 0 bases from J, leaving 9 bases between. This chain's CDR3 is CASSLMSGSTDTQYF. The CDR3 region has the DNA TGTGCCAGCAGCTTAATGTCGGGTAGCACAGATACGCAGTATTTT.

The J gene is TRBJ1-5, the V gene TRBV18; D is possibly TRBD1 (5 bases). Germline CDR1 reads KGHSH; CDR2 reads LQKENI. V lost 3 bases and J lost 4, with 7 bases in between. The CDR3 consists of 13 residues. CDR3 sequence reads: CASSPGQNQPQHF. CDR3 DNA sequence: TGTGCCAGCTCACCGGGGCAAAATCAGCCCCAGCATTTT.

The chain joins TRBV30 to TRBJ2-3; no clear D gene. The ends were cut back, 0 bases at V and 7 bases at J, with 8 bases in the middle. Germline V gene lookup returns CDR1 GTSNPN and CDR2 SVGIG (reference sequence). The CDR3 has 12 residues. In DNA, the CDR3 is TGTGCCTGGAGTGTACGAGTACATACGCAGTATTTT. Translated, it gives CAWSVRVHTQYF. Full variable domain (rest looked up from reference TRBV30 and TRBJ2-3): SQTIHQWPATLVQPVGSPLSLECTVEGTSNPNLYWYRQAAGRGLQLLFYSVGIGQISSEVPQNLSASRPQDRQFILSSKKLLLSDSGFYLCAWSVRVHTQYFGPGTRLTVL.

The V call is TRBV28, the J call TRBJ1-3; the D gene is possibly TRBD1 (5 bases). V lost 5 bases to trimming and J lost 2 bases, with 16 bases between them. CDR3 length: 16 amino acids. Germline values: CDR1 MDHEN, CDR2 SYDVKM. CDR3 in amino acids: CASSSRDLATGNTIYF. The CDR3 DNA is TGTGCCAGCAGTAGCCGGGACTTGGCTACTGGAAACACCATATATTTT.

This clone showed up just a few times. The chain joins TRBV19 to TRBJ2-4; the match to TRBD1 covers 9 bases. CDR3 length: 13 amino acids. CDR1 is LNHDA and CDR2 is SQIVND in the germline V gene (reference sequence). The V gene end was trimmed by 11 bases and the J gene end by 6 bases; junction bases not matched to a gene: 8. CDR3 nucleotides: TGTGCCGCCGGCGGGACAGGGATAAACATTCAGTACTTC. This sequence encodes CAAGGTGINIQYF.

The chain has TRBV10-3 and TRBJ2-2, with 11 positions matching TRBD2. Germline values: CDR1 ENHRY, CDR2 SYGVKD. Unmatched junction bases numbered 4, after V lost 3 bases and J lost 4 bases. CDR3 length: 16 residues. The CDR3 is CAISETSGGATGELFF. CDR3 DNA sequence: TGTGCCATCAGTGAAACTAGCGGGGGAGCCACCGGGGAGCTGTTTTTT.

The chain recombines TRBV18 with TRBJ1-3, with 8 bases identical to TRBD1. V lost 2 bases and J lost 9; bases outside the gene matches: 9. CDR1 and CDR2 (germline): KGHSH, LQKENI. This CDR3 comprises 15 residues. Here the CDR3 reads CASSPGTGDQGTIYF. CDR3 coding DNA: TGTGCCAGCTCACCAGGGACAGGCGATCAAGGCACCATATATTTT.

The chain couples TRBV20-1 to TRBJ2-7; no definite D call. Trimming cost V 6 bases and J 2 bases, with 8 bases left between them. CDR1 DFQATT and CDR2 SNEGSKA come from the germline V gene (reference sequence). This CDR3 has 11 residues. DNA for the CDR3: TGCAGTGCGCCGGCCCCCTACGAGCAGTACTTC. Its protein product is CSAPAPYEQYF.

The chain joins TRBV19 to TRBJ1-1; D uncertain. The CDR3 extends over 12 amino acids. From germline, CDR1 is LNHDA and CDR2 SQIVND (reference sequence). Trimming took 7 bases from V and 1 from J, leaving 7 bases between them. DNA of the CDR3: TGTGCCAGTATGGTCAGGAACACTGAAGCTTTCTTT. Translated, it gives CASMVRNTEAFF.

The chain combines TRBV5-1 with TRBJ1-2; D is unclear. V was shortened by 4 bases and J by 7 bases, with 14 bases between the two germline ends. This CDR3 spans 13 amino acids. In germline, CDR1 is SGHRS, CDR2 YFSETQ. CDR3 DNA sequence: TGCGCCAGCAGCCCTACAACTTCCCTTGGCTACACCTTC. Its translation: CASSPTTSLGYTF.

This chain joins TRBV4-2 and TRBJ2-3; no clear D. Trimming took 3 bases from V and 0 from J, leaving 13 bases between them. This CDR3 spans 16 amino acids. Germline V gene data show CDR1 as LGHNA and CDR2 as YNFKEQ. The CDR3 nucleotides are TGTGCCAGCAGCCAGGTAGTGGGGTCTAGCACAGATACGCAGTATTTT. Translation: CASSQVVGSSTDTQYF.

The rearrangement links TRBV2 to TRBJ1-1; TRBD1 is a possible D gene (5 bases). Trimming cost V 11 bases and J 1 base, with 17 bases left between them. Germline lookup yields CDR1 SNHLY and CDR2 FYNNEI. The length of the CDR3 is 14 residues. CDR3 loop: CAYLGGGRNTEAFF. CDR3 coding DNA: TGTGCCTACTTAGGTGGGGGGAGGAACACTGAAGCTTTCTTT.

This chain joins TRBV24-1 and TRBJ1-5; D may be TRBD1 (5 bases). The CDR3 is made up of 15 amino acids. Trimming shortened V by 3 bases and J by 5 bases, and 13 bases separated the two germline ends. CDR1 and CDR2 from the germline V gene are KGHDR and SFDVKD. The CDR3 protein is CATSDRGFGDQPQHF. The CDR3 bases are TGTGCCACCAGTGATAGGGGTTTTGGGGATCAGCCCCAGCATTTT.

The V gene is TRBV27, the J gene TRBJ2-1; D is ambiguous. The V and J ends lost 5 bases and 4 bases respectively, with 15 bases between them. CDR1 and CDR2 (germline): MNHEY, SMNVEV (reference sequence). The length of the CDR3 is 15 residues. The CDR3, as DNA: TGTGCCAGCAGTACCCTCCGGTTTCAATACAATGAGCAGTTCTTC. Translation gives CASSTLRFQYNEQFF.

The chain recombines TRBV3-1 (or the pseudogene TRBV3-2) with TRBJ2-2, with D unclear. In germline, CDR1 is LGHDT, CDR2 YNNKEL (reference sequence). The CDR3 length is 15 residues. V was pared by 1 base and J by 3 bases, with 9 bases between. The CDR3 coding sequence is TGTGCCAGCAGCCAAGGTTTTCGAGACACCGGGGAGCTGTTTTTT. Protein sequence: CASSQGFRDTGELFF.

The chain uses TRBV27 and TRBJ1-5; 8 bases line up with TRBD1. The CDR3 covers 15 residues. The ends lost 5 bases at V and 4 bases at J; junction bases unmatched: 7. From germline, CDR1 is MNHEY and CDR2 SMNVEV (reference sequence). The CDR3 sequence is CASSARQGLNQPQHF. DNA of the CDR3: TGTGCCAGCAGTGCCCGACAGGGGCTTAATCAGCCCCAGCATTTT.

This clone was counted between two and nine times. The chain joins TRBV6-5 to TRBJ2-7; 7 nucleotides line up with TRBD1. J lost 3 bases, V lost 2 bases, and 4 bases had no gene match. This CDR3 has 14 residues. In germline, CDR1 is MNHEY, CDR2 SVGAGI. CDR3 loop: CASSYLDRIYEQYF. The CDR3 DNA is TGTGCCAGCAGTTACCTGGACAGGATCTACGAGCAGTACTTC.

The chain uses TRBV5-1 and TRBJ2-3; no firm D call. Germline V gene sequence: CDR1 SGHRS, CDR2 YFSETQ. V was shortened by 4 bases and J by 4 bases, with 13 bases between the two germline ends. This CDR3 has 14 residues. The CDR3 region is CASSAERHSDTQYF. The CDR3 DNA reads as TGCGCCAGCAGCGCCGAACGGCACTCAGATACGCAGTATTTT.

CDR3 sequence (DNA): TGTGCCAGCAGCTCCGGAGTTCGCGGAACATGGCATTTT. The encoded protein is CASSSGVRGTWHF. V usage is TRBV7-2 and J usage is TRBJ1-5; D is unresolved. CDR3 size: 13 residues. V shed 4 bases and J shed 15 bases, with 19 bases lying between them. Germline V gives CDR1 SGHTA, CDR2 FQGNSA.

This chain links TRBV7-7 with TRBJ2-1, with D possibly matching TRBD2 (6 bases). CDR3 length: 15 amino acids. The germline V and J ends were trimmed by 0 bases and 5 bases, with 11 bases remaining between them. Germline-derived CDR1 and CDR2 are SSHAT and FNYEAQ (reference sequence). CDR3 loop: CASSLAGTSDNEQFF. The CDR3 nucleotides are TGTGCCAGCAGCTTAGCCGGGACTTCCGACAATGAGCAGTTCTTC.

This chain connects TRBV27 to TRBJ2-5, with D possibly called TRBD1 or TRBD2 (6 bases each). The CDR3 is 14 amino acids. CDR1 is MNHEY and CDR2 is SMNVEV in the germline V gene (reference sequence). Trimming removed 5 bases from V and 2 bases from J, with 12 bases in between. The CDR3: CASSGGRIQETQYF. CDR3 nucleotides: TGTGCCAGCAGTGGGGGGCGGATTCAAGAGACCCAGTACTTC.

V usage is TRBV18 and J usage is TRBJ1-5; maybe TRBD1 (6 bases). The CDR3 runs to 15 residues. Per germline, CDR1 KGHSH and CDR2 LQKENI. V was cut by 4 bases and J by 2 bases, with 12 bases left in between. The CDR3 region has the DNA TGTGCCAGCTCACTACAGGGTGGGGGCAATCAGCCCCAGCATTTT. Protein product: CASSLQGGGNQPQHF.

This clone was found a few times. The chain carries TRBV11-2 and TRBJ1-3, with D possibly being TRBD1 (6 bases). CDR3 size: 16 residues. Germline CDR1 reads SGHAT; CDR2 reads FQNNGV. V lost 2 bases to trimming and J lost 0 bases, with 11 bases between them. The CDR3 reads CASSLTGTYSGNTIYF. CDR3 nucleotide sequence: TGTGCCAGCAGCTTAACAGGGACCTACTCTGGAAACACCATATATTTT.

The chain carries TRBV28 and TRBJ2-1, with TRBD1 matching 11 bases. The germline CDR1 and CDR2 sequences are MDHEN and SYDVKM. The V segment lost 1 base and the J segment 6 bases; nucleotides outside the gene matches: 2. This CDR3 comprises 15 residues. Here the CDR3 DNA reads TGTGCCAGCAGTTTATACGGACAGGGGGCCAATGAGCAGTTCTTC. Protein: CASSLYGQGANEQFF.